Listed here are 2 T cell receptor beta chains from one sample, sequenced in a study of blood T cell repertoires in COVID-19. This table comes from immunoSEQ multiplex PCR, and its TCRdb copy is limited to in-frame clones, with some not included. This table holds 180,000 or so clones, around 78% found once. The sequenced sample was PBMCs or T cells enriched from blood (not recorded which). The receptors come from a woman aged 45 to 65 who had recovered from COVID-19.

The CDR3 reads CATRGTDPNQPQHF. The CDR3 bases are TGCGCCACCCGCGGGACCGACCCCAATCAGCCCCAGCATTTT. V gene TRBV10-2 combines with J gene TRBJ1-5; a weak D match, TRBD1 (5 bases). Trimming pared 10 bases from V and 3 bases from J, leaving 16 bases between. Per the germline V gene, CDR1 is WSHSY and CDR2 is SAAADI. The CDR3 is 14 residues long.

The chain recombines TRBV6-5 with TRBJ2-7, with a weak D call TRBD1 (5 bases). This CDR3 has 14 amino acids. Looked up from germline, CDR1 is MNHEY and CDR2 is SVGAGI. V was shortened by 0 bases and J by 0 bases, with 6 bases between the two germline ends. CDR3 protein: CASSYSRASYEQYV. DNA of the CDR3: TGTGCCAGCAGTTACTCCAGGGCCTCCTACGAGCAGTACGTC.